The present entry profiles one T cell receptor (beta chain) with its context. The data originate from a study of follicular helper T cells after annual influenza vaccination. The assay was immunoSEQ multiplex PCR, and TCRdb's table has in-frame clones only and misses some. The sample records 400 to 550 clones, 65% to 90% being singletons. Germline V gene lookup returns CDR1 SGHAT and CDR2 FQNNGV. CDR3 length: 14 residues. Unmatched junction bases numbered 2, after V lost 1 base and J lost 7 bases. As to time point: 2015-2016 season, 7 days after influenza vaccination. The sample here was CXCR5+ CD38+ circulating T follicular helper cells from blood, taken 7 days after influenza vaccination. Stated subset: circulating Tfh, non-naive CD4+CXCR5+PD-1+ (ICOS+CD38+ or ICOS-CD38-). The chain employs TRBV11-2 and TRBJ2-1; 9 bases line up with TRBD2. This receptor was identified in an adult who received the influenza vaccine. CDR3 sequence reads: CASSLAGLANEQFF. For the CDR3, the DNA is TGTGCCAGCAGCTTAGCGGGACTAGCAAATGAGCAGTTCTTC.